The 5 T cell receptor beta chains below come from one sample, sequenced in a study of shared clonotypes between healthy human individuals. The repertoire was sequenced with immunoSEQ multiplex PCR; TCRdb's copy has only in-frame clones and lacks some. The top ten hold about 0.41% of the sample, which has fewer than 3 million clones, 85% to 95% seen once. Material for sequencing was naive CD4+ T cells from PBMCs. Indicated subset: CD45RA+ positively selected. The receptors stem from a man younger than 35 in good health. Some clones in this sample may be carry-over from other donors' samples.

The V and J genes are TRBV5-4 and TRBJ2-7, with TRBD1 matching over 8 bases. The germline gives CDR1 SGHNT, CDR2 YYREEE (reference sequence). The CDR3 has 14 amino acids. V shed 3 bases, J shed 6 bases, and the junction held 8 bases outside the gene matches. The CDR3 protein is CASSSDLTGAEQYF. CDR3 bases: TGTGCCAGCAGCTCAGACTTGACAGGGGCCGAGCAGTACTTC.

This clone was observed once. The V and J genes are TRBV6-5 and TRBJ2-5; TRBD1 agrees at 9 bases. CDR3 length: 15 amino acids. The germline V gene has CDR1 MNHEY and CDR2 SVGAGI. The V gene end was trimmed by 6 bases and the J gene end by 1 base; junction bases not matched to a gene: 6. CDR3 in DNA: TGTGCCAGCAGCTCCGGGACAGGGTTCCAAGAGACCCAGTACTTC. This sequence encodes CASSSGTGFQETQYF.

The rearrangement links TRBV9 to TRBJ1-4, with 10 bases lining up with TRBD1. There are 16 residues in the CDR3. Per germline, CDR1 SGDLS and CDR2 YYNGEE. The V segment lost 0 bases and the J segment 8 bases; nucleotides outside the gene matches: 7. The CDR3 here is CASSVGLTGGEEKLFF. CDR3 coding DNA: TGTGCCAGCAGCGTAGGTTTGACAGGGGGCGAAGAAAAACTGTTTTTT.

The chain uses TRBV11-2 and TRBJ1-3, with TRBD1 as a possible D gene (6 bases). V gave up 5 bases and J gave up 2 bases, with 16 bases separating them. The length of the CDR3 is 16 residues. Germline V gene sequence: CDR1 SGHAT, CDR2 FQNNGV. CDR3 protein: CASSASWGATGNTIYF. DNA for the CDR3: TGTGCCAGCAGCGCCTCGTGGGGGGCAACTGGAAACACCATATATTTT.

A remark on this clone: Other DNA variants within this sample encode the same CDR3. CDR3 sequence reads: CASSVAASSTDTQYF. In DNA, the CDR3 is TGTGCCAGCAGCGTAGCGGCCTCTAGCACAGATACGCAGTATTTT. This chain joins TRBV9 and TRBJ2-3; D is ambiguous. Trimming removed 0 bases from V and 0 bases from J, with 8 bases in between. The CDR3 totals 15 residues. Looked up from germline, CDR1 is SGDLS and CDR2 is YYNGEE. The variable domain in full, completed from reference TRBV9 and TRBJ2-3, reads DSGVTQTPKHLITATGQRVTLRCSPRSGDLSVYWYQQSLDQGLQFLIQYYNGEERAKGNILERFSAQQFPDLHSELNLSSLELGDSALYFCASSVAASSTDTQYFGPGTRLTVL.